These 20 T cell receptor beta chains were sequenced from one sample in a study of T cells in Graves' hyperthyroidism and ophthalmopathy. TCR beta CDR3 regions were amplified from RNA transcripts. TCR CDR3 regions were first amplified by RT-PCR with HTBI primers. TCRdb independently ran MiXCR on the multiplex PCR reads; one entry per CDR3 protein. Of some 460,000 distinct CDR3 sequences in the sample, roughly 14% were seen once. Material: blood. These receptors were collected from a woman in her late teens or twenties with Graves' hyperthyroidism.

The rearrangement joins TRBV29-1 to TRBJ2-2, with 9 bases matching TRBD1. This CDR3 is 14 amino acids long. V gave up 7 bases and J gave up 1 base; unmatched junction bases: 4. Germline CDR1 and CDR2: SQVTM and ANQGSEA. In DNA form, the CDR3 reads TGCAGCGCCCACAGGGGGCGGAACACCGGGGAGCTGTTTTTT. Encoded protein: CSAHRGRNTGELFF.

The table lists this clonotype with many counts. The chain joins TRBV12-3 or TRBV12-4 to TRBJ2-3; no definite D call. V was pared by 6 bases and J by 8 bases, with 15 bases between. This CDR3 comprises 13 residues. CDR3 DNA: TGTGCCAGCAGCCAAGAGATGTCTGGTACGCAGTATTTT. Its protein product is CASSQEMSGTQYF.

This clonotype was counted at least ten times. V and J are TRBV7-2 and TRBJ2-3; D is uncertain. The V gene's germline CDR1 is SGHTA and CDR2 FQGNSA. The length of the CDR3 is 15 residues. The V end was cut by 1 base, the J end by 1 base, with 9 bases between. The CDR3 nucleotides read TGTGCCAGCAGCTTAGAGCCGGGCCGCACAGATACGCAGTATTTT. It specifies CASSLEPGRTDTQYF.

This chain connects TRBV6-9 to TRBJ1-2; no clear D gene. CDR3 length equals 11 residues. V shed 3 bases and J shed 7 bases, with 6 bases lying between them. CDR1 and CDR2 from the germline V gene are MNHGY and SVAAGI. The CDR3 coding sequence is TGTGCCAGCAGTTACAATGGTGGCTACACCTTC. This sequence encodes CASSYNGGYTF.

A word on this clonotype: Germline and junction disagree at one end, which may indicate a read error. The gene calls are TRBV18 and TRBJ2-2; D possibly corresponds to TRBD1 (5 bases). This CDR3 region has 15 residues. From germline, CDR1 is KGHSH and CDR2 LQKENI. The CDR3: CTSSQDTHPTGELFF. The CDR3 DNA follows: TGTACCAGCTCACAGGACACCCATCCGACCGGGGAGCTGTTTTTT.

This clonotype was seen many times. The V and J genes are TRBV12-3 or TRBV12-4 and TRBJ1-1; no clear D gene. The CDR3 has 14 residues. Trimming removed 6 bases at V and 1 base at J, with 12 bases between. The CDR3 is CASSGDVGNTEAFF. The CDR3 coding sequence is TGTGCCAGCAGCGGAGATGTAGGGAACACTGAAGCTTTCTTT.

This clonotype was seen repeatedly, ten times or more. The V gene is TRBV7-2, the J gene TRBJ1-1, with a weak D call TRBD1 (5 bases). The V end was cut by 4 bases, the J end by 1 base, with 13 bases between. The CDR3 consists of 15 residues. Germline loops: CDR1 SGHTA, CDR2 FQGNSA. The CDR3: CASSWGGGTNTEAFF. In nucleotides, the CDR3 is TGTGCCAGCAGCTGGGGAGGAGGGACGAACACTGAAGCTTTCTTT.

This clonotype was observed at least ten times. The CDR3 spells CSAPTGVNEKLFF. The CDR3 coding sequence is TGCAGTGCCCCGACAGGGGTAAATGAAAAACTGTTTTTT. The V call is TRBV20-1, the J call TRBJ1-4; 8 nucleotides align to TRBD1. The trim removed 6 bases at V and 5 bases at J, leaving 5 bases unmatched. The germline CDR1 and CDR2 sequences are DFQATT and SNEGSKA (reference sequence). The CDR3 extends over 13 amino acids.

This clonotype showed up just a few times. The chain carries TRBV15 and TRBJ1-6, with D unclear. Per germline, CDR1 LNHNV and CDR2 YYDKDF (reference sequence). The CDR3 runs 14 residues. Trimming pared 6 bases from V and 5 bases from J, leaving 11 bases between. CDR3 amino acids: CATRQRRDNSPLHF. In DNA form, the CDR3 reads TGTGCCACCAGACAAAGACGGGATAATTCACCCCTCCACTTT. Full variable domain (rest looked up from reference TRBV15 and TRBJ1-6): DAMVIQNPRYQVTQFGKPVTLSCSQTLNHNVMYWYQQKSSQAPKLLFHYYDKDFNNEADTPDNFQSRRPNTSFCFLDIRSPGLGDTAMYLCATRQRRDNSPLHFGNGTRLTVT.

This clonotype was recorded at least ten times. This chain links TRBV7-2 with TRBJ2-1; a weak D match, TRBD2 (6 bases). The CDR3 sequence is 17 residues long. CDR1 and CDR2 from the germline V gene are SGHTA and FQGNSA. V was shortened by 4 bases and J by 6 bases, with 22 bases between the two germline ends. As DNA, the CDR3 is TGTGCCAGCAGCTCCTCTGCGGGGAACACACACGGCAATGAGCAGTTCTTC. Protein: CASSSSAGNTHGNEQFF.

V and J are TRBV7-6 and TRBJ2-6; TRBD2 matches 8 bases. CDR3 length equals 18 residues. V lost 5 bases, J lost 4 bases, and 13 bases stayed unmatched. The V gene's germline CDR1 is SGHVS and CDR2 FNYEAQ. For the CDR3, the DNA is TGTGCCAGCAGCAACAAGATCGCGGGGGGCTTAGGGGCCAACGTCCTGACTTTC. This sequence encodes CASSNKIAGGLGANVLTF.

This clonotype was picked up many times. The chain recombines TRBV6-5 with TRBJ2-2; D is uncertain. The CDR3 has 13 amino acids. Germline V CDR1 and CDR2: MNHEY, SVGAGI. The V gene lost 2 bases and the J gene lost 4 bases, with 5 bases spanning the gap. Written as DNA, the CDR3 is TGTGCCAGCAGTTACGCGGTCACCGGGGAGCTGTTTTTT. Its translation is CASSYAVTGELFF.

This clonotype was found once. This chain uses TRBV2 with TRBJ2-7, with 7 bases matching TRBD1. V lost 4 bases to trimming and J lost 1 base; unmatched junction nucleotides: 7. Germline CDR1 SNHLY, CDR2 FYNNEI. The CDR3 has 15 residues. The CDR3 DNA reads TGTGCCAGCAGTGTGGCCGGGACAGCTTCCTACGAGCAGTACTTC. Its translation is CASSVAGTASYEQYF.

This clonotype was detected only once. Compared with germline, one end of the junction differs, possibly owing to a read error. The chain links TRBV5-1 to TRBJ2-1, with 9 bases fitting TRBD2. The CDR3 length is 15 residues. Germline-derived CDR1 and CDR2 are SGHRS and YFSETQ. The CDR3 bases are TGCGCCAGCAGCTTGGTACAGGGGACTAGCAATGAGCAGTCCTTC. Its translation is CASSLVQGTSNEQSF.

The CDR3 DNA sequence: TGTGCCAGCAGCCAAAGGACCCCGGGGGGCACGACCCAGTACTTC. This codes for CASSQRTPGGTTQYF. The chain is built from TRBV14 and TRBJ2-5; D is possibly TRBD2 (7 bases). Trimming took 2 bases from V and 7 from J, leaving 17 bases between them. Germline CDR1 and CDR2: SGHDN and FVKESK. The CDR3 extends over 15 amino acids. Variable domain in full (rest from reference TRBV14 and TRBJ2-5): EAGVTQFPSHSVIEKGQTVTLRCDPISGHDNLYWYRRVMGKEIKFLLHFVKESKQDESGMPNNRFLAERTGGTYSTLKVQPAELEDSGVYFCASSQRTPGGTTQYFGPGTRLLVL.

This clonotype was seen many times. The chain uses TRBV6-1 and TRBJ1-6; a weak D match, TRBD1 (5 bases). This CDR3 has 15 residues. The germline gives CDR1 MNHNS, CDR2 SASEGT. The V gene lost 5 bases and the J gene lost 4 bases, with 12 bases spanning the gap. CDR3 protein: CASSSQGPYNSPLHF. The CDR3 DNA sequence: TGTGCCAGCAGTTCCCAGGGACCGTATAATTCACCCCTCCACTTT.

The table lists this clonotype with many counts. The chain joins TRBV6-5 to TRBJ2-5; weak D call: TRBD2 (6 bases). CDR1 is MNHEY, CDR2 SVGAGI, per germline. Trimming cost V 8 bases and J 7 bases, with 17 bases left between them. CDR3 size: 13 residues. The CDR3 region is CASGGEISGTQYF. The CDR3 DNA reads as TGTGCCAGCGGCGGGGAGATATCGGGGACCCAGTACTTC.

This clonotype has a handful of counts. The chain is built from TRBV10-3 and TRBJ1-2; TRBD1 is a possible D gene (5 bases). This CDR3 is built from 13 residues. CDR1 ENHRY and CDR2 SYGVKD come from the germline V gene. The V and J ends lost 2 bases and 8 bases respectively, with 12 bases between them. DNA for the CDR3: TGTGCCATCAGTGAGGGGACCTCGGGGGGCTACACCTTC. This codes for CAISEGTSGGYTF.

This clonotype was seen many times. The V gene is TRBV28, the J gene TRBJ1-2; D not certain. This CDR3 has 15 amino acids. Germline-derived CDR1 and CDR2 are MDHEN and SYDVKM. V gave up 7 bases and J gave up 7 bases, with 22 bases separating them. CDR3 residues: CASTSDEGFGVGYTF. CDR3 coding DNA: TGTGCCAGCACCTCCGATGAGGGATTTGGGGTTGGCTACACCTTC.

This clonotype was counted between two and nine times. This chain joins TRBV19 and TRBJ1-2; TRBD1 matches at 7 bases. This CDR3 region has 15 residues. The V gene end was trimmed by 0 bases and the J gene end by 4 bases; junction bases not matched to a gene: 5. CDR1 is LNHDA and CDR2 is SQIVND in the germline V gene (reference sequence). The CDR3 here is CASSIETGRSYGYTF. CDR3 nucleotide sequence: TGTGCCAGTAGTATAGAGACAGGGAGATCCTATGGCTACACCTTC.